This T cell receptor (beta chain) was observed in a study of cytomegalovirus exposure and HLA in healthy donors. For this clone: Antigen unknown.

Primers: 60 Vbeta forward and 13 Jbeta reverse. Data came from immunoSEQ multiplex PCR; TCRdb stores just in-frame clones and leaves some out. This sample carries some 120,000 clones, about 10% of them seen once, and the ten largest clones take approximately 3%. Trimming shortened V by 3 bases and J by 2 bases, and 9 bases separated the two germline ends. Germline lookup yields CDR1 SGDLS and CDR2 YYNGEE. The CDR3 length is 13 residues. Study-wide results and caveats: Prior analysis indicated that the majority of TCR beta V segments exhibited productivity approximately 87% or approximately 30% of the time.

This receptor was obtained from a man aged 25-45 years in good health and CMV-seronegative. The sample consisted of PBMCs. The V gene is TRBV9, the J gene TRBJ2-7, with TRBD1 as a possible D gene (5 bases). CDR3 in amino acids: CASSEGITYEQYF. The CDR3 bases are TGTGCCAGCAGCGAGGGGATAACCTACGAGCAGTACTTC.